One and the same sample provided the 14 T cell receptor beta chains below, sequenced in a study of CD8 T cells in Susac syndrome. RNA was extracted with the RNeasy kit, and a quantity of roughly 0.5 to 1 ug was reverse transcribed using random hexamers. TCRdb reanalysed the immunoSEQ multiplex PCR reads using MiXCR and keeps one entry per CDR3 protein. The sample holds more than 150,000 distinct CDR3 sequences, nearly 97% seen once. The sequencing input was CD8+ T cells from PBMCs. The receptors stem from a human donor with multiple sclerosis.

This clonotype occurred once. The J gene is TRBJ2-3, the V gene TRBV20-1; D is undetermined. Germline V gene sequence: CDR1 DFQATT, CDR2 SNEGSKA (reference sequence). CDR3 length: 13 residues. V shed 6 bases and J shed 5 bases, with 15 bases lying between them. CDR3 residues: CSAEPDFGDTQYF. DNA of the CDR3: TGCAGTGCCGAACCCGATTTCGGAGATACGCAGTATTTT.

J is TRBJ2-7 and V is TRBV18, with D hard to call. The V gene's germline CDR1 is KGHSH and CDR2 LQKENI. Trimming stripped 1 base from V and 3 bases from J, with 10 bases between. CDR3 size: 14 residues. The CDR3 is CASSPQGEVYEQYF. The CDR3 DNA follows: TGTGCCAGCTCACCACAGGGTGAGGTCTACGAGCAGTACTTC.

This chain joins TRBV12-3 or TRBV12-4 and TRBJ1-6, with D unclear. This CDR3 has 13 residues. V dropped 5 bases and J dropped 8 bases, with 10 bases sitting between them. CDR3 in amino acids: CASSLGWDSPLHF. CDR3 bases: TGTGCCAGCAGTCTGGGCTGGGATTCACCCCTCCACTTT.

The CDR3 here is CASSVGDRVHEAFF. The DNA for the CDR3 is TGTGCCAGCAGTGTGGGGGACAGGGTCCATGAAGCTTTCTTT. The chain couples TRBV9 to TRBJ1-1, with 9 bases identical to TRBD1. After removal of 5 bases from V and 7 bases from J, the junction contained 9 bases not matched to a gene. The CDR3 extends over 14 amino acids. Germline loops: CDR1 SGDLS, CDR2 YYNGEE. The entire variable domain, with the rest obtained from reference TRBV9 and TRBJ1-1, is as follows: DSGVTQTPKHLITATGQRVTLRCSPRSGDLSVYWYQQSLDQGLQFLIQYYNGEERAKGNILERFSAQQFPDLHSELNLSSLELGDSALYFCASSVGDRVHEAFFGQGTRLTVV.

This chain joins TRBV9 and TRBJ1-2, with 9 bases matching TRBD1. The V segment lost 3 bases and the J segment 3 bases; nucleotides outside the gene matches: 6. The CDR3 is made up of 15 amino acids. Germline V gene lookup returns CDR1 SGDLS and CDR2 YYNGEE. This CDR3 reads CASSAVGQGDYGYTF. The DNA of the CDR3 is TGTGCCAGCAGCGCCGTGGGACAGGGAGACTATGGCTACACCTTC.

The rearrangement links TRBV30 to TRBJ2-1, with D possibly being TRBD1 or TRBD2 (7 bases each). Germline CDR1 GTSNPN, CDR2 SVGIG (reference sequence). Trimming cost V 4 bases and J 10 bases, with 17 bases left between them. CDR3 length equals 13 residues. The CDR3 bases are TGTGCCTGGAACCAGGGGGGGCTTAGCGAGCAGTTCTTC. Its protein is CAWNQGGLSEQFF.

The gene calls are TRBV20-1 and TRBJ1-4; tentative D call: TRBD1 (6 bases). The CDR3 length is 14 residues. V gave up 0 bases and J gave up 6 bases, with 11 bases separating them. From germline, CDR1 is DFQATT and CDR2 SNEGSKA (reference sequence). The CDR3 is CSARELAGDEKLFF. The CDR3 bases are TGCAGTGCTAGAGAACTCGCAGGGGATGAAAAACTGTTTTTT.

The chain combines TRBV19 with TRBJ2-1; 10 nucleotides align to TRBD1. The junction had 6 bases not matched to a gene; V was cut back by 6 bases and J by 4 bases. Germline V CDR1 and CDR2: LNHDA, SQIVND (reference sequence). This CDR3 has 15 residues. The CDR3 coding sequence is TGTGCCAGTAGAACTCGGACAGGGGGATACAATGAGCAGTTCTTC. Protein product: CASRTRTGGYNEQFF. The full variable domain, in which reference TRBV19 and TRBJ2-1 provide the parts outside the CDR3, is DGGITQSPKYLFRKEGQNVTLSCEQNLNHDAMYWYRQDPGQGLRLIYYSQIVNDFQKGDIAEGYSVSREKKESFPLTVTSAQKNPTAFYLCASRTRTGGYNEQFFGPGTRLTVL.

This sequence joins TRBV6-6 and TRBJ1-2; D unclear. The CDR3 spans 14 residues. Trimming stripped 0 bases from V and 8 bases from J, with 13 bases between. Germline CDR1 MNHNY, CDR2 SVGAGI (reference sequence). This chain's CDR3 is CASSYSNPVIGYTF. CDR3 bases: TGTGCCAGCAGTTACTCGAATCCAGTCATCGGCTACACCTTC.

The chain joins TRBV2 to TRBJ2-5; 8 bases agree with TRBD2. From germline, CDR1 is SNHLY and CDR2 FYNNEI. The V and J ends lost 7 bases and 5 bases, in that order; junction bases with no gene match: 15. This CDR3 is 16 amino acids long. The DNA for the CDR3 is TGTGCCAGCATCGGGCTAGCGGGCCTCCTGCAGGAGACCCAGTACTTC. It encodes CASIGLAGLLQETQYF. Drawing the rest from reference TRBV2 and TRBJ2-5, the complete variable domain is EPEVTQTPSHQVTQMGQEVILRCVPISNHLYFYWYRQILGQKVEFLVSFYNNEISEKSEIFDDQFSVERPDGSNFTLKIRSTKLEDSAMYFCASIGLAGLLQETQYFGPGTRLLVL.

The CDR3 DNA follows: TGTGCCAGCAGTGAATCGGGGACAGGGGCAGATACGCAGTATTTT. Translating gives CASSESGTGADTQYF. This chain joins TRBV6-1 and TRBJ2-3; TRBD1 matches 10 bases. This CDR3 comprises 15 residues. Germline lookup yields CDR1 MNHNS and CDR2 SASEGT. J lost 4 bases, V lost 2 bases, and 3 bases had no gene match.

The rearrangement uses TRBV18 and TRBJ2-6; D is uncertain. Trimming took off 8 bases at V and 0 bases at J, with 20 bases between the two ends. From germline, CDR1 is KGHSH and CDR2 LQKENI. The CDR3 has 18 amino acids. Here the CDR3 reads CASPRPDDYVSGANVLTF. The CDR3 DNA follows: TGTGCCAGCCCCCGACCGGACGATTATGTCTCTGGGGCCAACGTCCTGACTTTC.

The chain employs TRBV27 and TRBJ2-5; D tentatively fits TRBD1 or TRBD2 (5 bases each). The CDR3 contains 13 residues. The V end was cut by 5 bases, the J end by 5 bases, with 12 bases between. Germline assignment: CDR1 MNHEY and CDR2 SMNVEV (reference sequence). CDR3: CASSGTGGETQYF. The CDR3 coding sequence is TGTGCCAGCAGTGGGACGGGTGGGGAGACCCAGTACTTC.

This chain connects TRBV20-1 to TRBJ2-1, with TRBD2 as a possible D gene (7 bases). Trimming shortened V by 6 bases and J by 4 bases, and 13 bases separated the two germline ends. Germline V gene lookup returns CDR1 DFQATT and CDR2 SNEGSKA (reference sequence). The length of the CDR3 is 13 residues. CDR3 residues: CSARRGQYNEQFF. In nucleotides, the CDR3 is TGCAGTGCCAGGCGGGGGCAATACAATGAGCAGTTCTTC.